One and the same sample provided the 3 T cell receptor beta chains below, sequenced in a study of cytomegalovirus exposure and HLA in healthy donors. With 60 Vbeta and 13 Jbeta primers, the PCR was carried out. The method was immunoSEQ multiplex PCR; TCRdb's version includes in-frame clones alone and lacks a portion of them. The data show some 150,000 clones, with around 81% seen just once and 4.9% held by the top ten. Sequencing used PBMCs. The receptors originated from a woman aged 18-29 years in good health and CMV-seropositive.

The rearrangement joins TRBV2 to TRBJ1-5, with TRBD1 as a possible D gene (6 bases). Germline CDR1 is SNHLY and CDR2 is FYNNEI. The CDR3 has 16 amino acids. V lost 8 bases and J 0 bases, leaving 17 bases between the germline ends. CDR3 amino acids: CASSSRTDLSNQPQHF. The CDR3 DNA follows: TGTGCCAGCTCTTCGAGGACAGACCTTAGCAATCAGCCCCAGCATTTT.

This clone has a single count. The V call is TRBV18, the J call TRBJ2-5, with 9 bases fitting TRBD2. The CDR3 is made up of 15 amino acids. V was pared by 4 bases and J by 2 bases, with 5 bases of the junction left unmatched. The germline V gene has CDR1 KGHSH and CDR2 LQKENI. CDR3 nucleotides: TGTGCCAGCTCACGGCGGGAGGGACCTCAAGAGACCCAGTACTTC. It encodes CASSRREGPQETQYF.

CDR3 in amino acids: CASSQRLAFIGELFF. CDR3 DNA sequence: TGTGCCAGCAGCCAACGACTAGCTTTTATCGGGGAGCTGTTTTTT. The rearrangement joins TRBV7-9 to TRBJ2-2; TRBD2 matches 7 bases. This CDR3 is built from 15 residues. In germline, CDR1 is SEHNR, CDR2 FQNEAQ (reference sequence). V lost 5 bases to trimming and J lost 7 bases; unmatched junction nucleotides: 10.